What follows is one TCR beta chain and its context. This clone occurred once. There is no known antigen for this receptor. Per-nucleotide qualities are absent, and no much larger clonotype sits a single base away. This sample is part of a study of cytomegalovirus exposure and HLA in healthy donors (dated by TCRdb to the late 2010s). For the wider study: An earlier analysis of several hundred of the donors reported roughly 270 Gb of sequence data and some 120 million unique TCR beta sequences from some 180 million T cells. The number of typed donors differed by locus: about 620-630 for A, B, C, DRB1 and DQB1; 522 for DQA1; some 610 for DPA1; and some 430 for DPB1. An earlier analysis of some 500 of the donors applied high-throughput TCR beta sequencing to assess whether each TCR beta V gene segment acted as functional or pseudogenic. Because of strong linkage in the cohort, 4 to 6 DR-DQ haplotypes were treated as single units for association and clustering. The genetic ancestry cluster associated with self-reported Caucasian donors included 81% of the roughly 380 genotyped donors. The T cell repertoires of 670 or so subjects were profiled by immunosequencing and related to cytomegalovirus serostatus. A later analysis re-analyzed previously published TCR beta repertoires from 650 to 800 donors and added high-resolution HLA genotyping to study TCR occurrence patterns. An early release covering 500 to 750 HLA-typed donors comprised about 290 gigabases of sequencing data and about 90 million unique TCR sequences. On average, about 200,000 unique TCR beta nucleotide sequences were sequenced per donor among some 430 genotyped donors of the cohort, with roughly 18% of those sequences being non-productive. All discovery cohort repertoires had been generated using a single sequencing platform. Rather than using new phenotypic data, the later analysis identified candidate immune exposures from TCR beta sequences and from how often those sequences occurred across donors. HLA typing covered class I and class II loci at four-digit resolution. The study aimed to test whether signatures of past pathogen exposure could be identified by cataloging public T cell receptors. In addition to the first cohort of 666 subjects, a separate validation cohort of around 110 different subjects was used. In a later genetic analysis, genome-wide SNP genotypes for about 55% of the roughly 670 donors were used, and that subset was treated as a discovery cohort. Alongside the repertoire data, information on donor age, sex, ethnicity and CMV serostatus was compiled. The study combined high-throughput TCR immunosequencing, statistical association of individual TCRs with disease status, and machine learning to predict cytomegalovirus infection status. General study outcomes and caveats: In a later analysis, about 17,000 TCR beta sequences were associated with specific HLA alleles at a false discovery rate of 0.05. Because counts were too low, fewer than 20 rarely observed V segments, including chromosome 9 orphons, were excluded from the earlier analysis of around 590 of the donors. The cohort was sequenced for TCR beta chains only, and without alpha or paired-chain data the features that could be detected were limited. Cytomegalovirus status was reported to be diagnosed by the classifier with high specificity and sensitivity in both the original and validation cohorts. In the study, 150 to 200 TCR beta chains were listed as associated with cytomegalovirus. Presence/absence analyses assumed roughly uniform sequencing depth across donors, an assumption that may not hold. Most CMV-associated TCR beta chains appeared to be HLA-restricted in a later analysis, and the HLA associations seemed to be driven largely by CMV exposure. An earlier analysis of approximately 570 of the donors showed that most TCR beta V segments appeared in productive rearrangements either about 87% or about 30% of the time, which broadly matched IMGT annotations. CMV serostatus was the only immune exposure information available for the cohort. When HLA alleles, especially DR and DQ, strongly co-occurred, attributing TCR associations to individual alleles was difficult. A few of the identified cytomegalovirus-associated TCR beta chains were confirmed in vitro to be specific for cytomegalovirus antigens. Several of the top co-occurrence clusters appeared to be linked to parvovirus B19, influenza, CMV and Epstein-Barr virus, according to a later analysis. In a later analysis, HLA-associated TCR beta chains showed more clonal expansion and lower generation probabilities than non-associated chains that were equally common. Because some donors lacked HLA typing at each locus, the association tests relied only on the typed subset. While some public TCRs were present in many individuals, most TCR sequences turned up only very rarely across donors. A later genetic analysis reported fewer N-insertions in productive TCRs among donors in an Asian-associated ancestry cluster than the roughly 620-donor mean. A cluster of highly shared sequence variants was judged likely to be a technical artifact of the sequencing pipeline. A later analysis found that TCR association rates varied across HLA loci, with DRB1 alleles showing the most associated TCRs and HLA-C alleles the fewest. Correlated functional status among segregating V segments might be attributable to linkage disequilibrium, but an unknown experimental factor could not be ruled out. Some IMGT-functional V segments, including TRBV6-2 and TRBV6-3, could not be told apart with the 87-base-pair reads, so those segments were excluded. An association between a missense DCLRE1C variant and V-gene and J-gene trimming of TCR beta chains was found in a later genetic analysis and replicated in an independent cohort. The authors suggested that the approach could potentially be generalized to other disease states and immunological phenotypes. A further reported finding was that TCR beta sequences accurately predicted the HLA-A and HLA-B alleles for most subjects in the first cohort.

Here V drops 6 bases and J drops 7 bases, and the junction holds 8 bases not matched to any gene. The CDR3 starts with the cysteine, ends with the phenylalanine, and has 13 residues. Of the read, only the CDR3 DNA is kept; its 39 bases are in frame from base 1. The germline V gene gives CDR1 as SGHTA and CDR2 as FQGTGA. In total, over 600 healthy bone marrow donors made up the cohort. All cohort members were sampled while nominally healthy, although unrecorded immune exposures were likely present. The donor tested CMV seropositive and was one of the 289 seropositive cohort members. Every donor gave a peripheral blood sample, and the peripheral blood mononuclear cells from that sample were used for TCR beta sequencing. Genomic DNA was extracted from the blood cell samples with the Qiagen DNeasy Blood Extraction Kit. Library creation used the immunoSEQ multiplex PCR assay. The multiplex PCR relied on a mix of 60 forward primers for TCR Vbeta segments and 13 reverse primers for TCR Jbeta segments. Amplification of the CDR3 region of rearranged TCR beta genes was performed with a multiplex PCR assay on genomic DNA. On the Illumina HiSeq System, the amplified TCR beta libraries were sequenced as 87-base-pair reads. On the authors' methods: Across the roughly 700 repertoires, a later analysis counted tens of millions of unique TCR beta chains, approximately 10 million of which were shared by at least two donors. A nearest-neighbor algorithm error-corrected the raw reads and collapsed the reads into unique sequences, merging closely related sequences to remove PCR and sequencing errors. CDR3 sequences were aligned to IMGT reference sequences to assign V, D and J gene segments. Each retained sequence needed at least a six-nucleotide match to both a V gene segment and a J gene segment. Rearrangements were classified as productive when the CDR3 lacked stop codons and remained in frame with V and J, and all other rearrangements were classified as non-productive. Following IMGT convention, CDR3 was defined as the stretch from the second conserved V-encoded cysteine up to the conserved J-encoded phenylalanine. The earlier analysis of 550 to 650 of the donors excluded any sequence lacking an unambiguous match to a single V gene segment. In an earlier analysis of 450 to 750 of the donors, a V segment was called functional when productive rearrangements were above 56.7%, and segregating when the standard deviation between donors exceeded 5%. A statistical classification framework was built to diagnose cytomegalovirus status from the catalog of TCR beta chain sequences. In a later analysis, V and J genes were assigned by comparing TCR nucleotide sequences against IMGT/GENE-DB human TR gene sequences. The TCRdist pipeline was used in a later analysis to assign CDR3 sequences and most-parsimonious VDJ recombination scenarios. In a later analysis, every TCR beta chain was defined by the combination of its CDR3 amino acid sequence and its V-gene family, and reads without a unique V-gene family were dropped. As a way to deal with suspected cross-contamination and a sequencing artifact, a later analysis dropped 640 or so nucleotide sequences that were highly shared and had low generation probability. For each public chain, a later analysis derived a clonal expansion index from normalized ranks of inferred template counts within each repertoire. In a later analysis, generation probabilities were computed using a VDJ recombination model fitted to out-of-frame rearrangements, and the results were checked against IGoR. In a later analysis, TCR-TCR, TCR-HLA and TCR-CMV co-occurrence was scored with hypergeometric tests, and a repertoire-size bias correction was applied to TCR pairs. In a later analysis, false discovery rates were estimated by permuting HLA or CMV assignments 20 times. In a later analysis, co-occurring TCRs were grouped using DBSCAN, with TCRdist sequence similarity added in when clustering inside HLA-allele-positive subsets. Repertoires with fewer than 30,000 or more than 120,000 public chains were left out of co-occurrence clustering, as were a handful of repertoires with anomalous nucleotide sharing. The table comes from immuneACCESS by way of TCRdb, which keeps in-frame sequences with V and J called. Part of the clones is missing from these tables; in studies checked, under half for an unresolved V gene and the rest for unknown reasons. Clonal size and the V and J genes are those of that table, whereas D and trimming came from the DNA. In this sample the table shows more than 90,000 clones, about two thirds of which occur a single time. The leading ten clones occupy 5.5% to 6.5% of the sample.

The sample consisted of PBMCs. The sequence came from a boy younger than 18 in good health and CMV-seropositive. Rearrangement joined TRBV7-3 to TRBJ1-1; the central 7 bases match TRBD1. Here the CDR3 is given as CASSITRDSEAFF. The DNA sequence is TGTGCCAGCAGTATCACAAGGGACAGTGAAGCTTTCTTT.